These 25 T cell receptor beta chains were sequenced from one sample in a study of graft-versus-host responses after intestinal transplantation. Their antigen targets remain unknown. Some clones are missing from TCRdb's copy, which holds only in-frame ones; the method was immunoSEQ multiplex PCR. The data show some 87,000 clones, with approximately 95% seen just once and approximately 1.1% held by the top ten. Sample: unstimulated CD8+ T cells sorted from spleen or lymph node cells, taken before transplant. These receptors were taken from a human donor who was the organ donor for an intestinal transplant.

CDR3 amino acids: CASHETGLAYEQYF. The CDR3 nucleotides are TGTGCCAGCCACGAAACAGGGCTTGCCTACGAGCAGTACTTC. This chain uses TRBV28 with TRBJ2-7, with D perhaps TRBD1 (6 bases). Trimming left V 8 bases short and J 2 bases short, with 16 bases between. This CDR3 comprises 14 residues. Germline values: CDR1 MDHEN, CDR2 SYDVKM.

This CDR3 reads CASSKGTTGTSSGANVLTF. The CDR3 bases are TGTGCCAGCAGCAAAGGAACAACAGGGACCAGCTCTGGGGCCAACGTCCTGACTTTC. The rearrangement joins TRBV21-1 to TRBJ2-6; whether TRBD1, the table's D call, matches the DNA was not checked. TRBV21-1 is given as a pseudogene. The CDR3 spans 19 residues.

The J gene is TRBJ2-3, the V gene TRBV29-1, with 13 bases that match TRBD2. Trimming cost V 6 bases and J 3 bases; bases outside gene matches: 12. Germline lookup yields CDR1 SQVTM and CDR2 ANQGSEA. This CDR3 region has 17 residues. Written as DNA, the CDR3 is TGCAGCGTCTCCCCTATACTAGCGGGAGGGAGTACAGATACGCAGTATTTT. The encoded protein is CSVSPILAGGSTDTQYF.

This clone showed up just once. This chain links TRBV29-1 with TRBJ2-7, with 8 bases that match TRBD2. CDR1 and CDR2 (germline): SQVTM, ANQGSEA. This CDR3 is 13 amino acids long. Trimming removed 4 bases from V and 3 bases from J; junction bases left unmatched: 5. CDR3 bases: TGCAGCGTTGTTGCGGGAGGTGGCTACGAGCAGTACTTC. It codes for CSVVAGGGYEQYF.

V gene TRBV5-6 combines with J gene TRBJ2-5; D is uncertain. Trimming removed 3 bases from V and 1 base from J, with 7 bases in between. The germline V gene has CDR1 SGHDT and CDR2 YYEEEE. The CDR3 totals 13 residues. The CDR3 reads CASSYSSQETQYF. The CDR3 region has the DNA TGTGCCAGCAGCTATTCTTCCCAAGAGACCCAGTACTTC.

This chain uses TRBV4-2 with TRBJ2-7; 15 bases match TRBD2. This CDR3 region has 18 residues. The ends lost 4 bases at V and 1 base at J; junction bases unmatched: 8. Germline values: CDR1 LGHNA, CDR2 YNFKEQ. The CDR3: CASSLSGTSGRSSYEQYF. As DNA, the CDR3 is TGTGCCAGCAGCCTATCTGGGACTAGCGGGAGGTCGTCCTACGAGCAGTACTTC.

This clone was observed a single time. This chain uses TRBV7-3 with TRBJ2-1; D uncertain. The CDR3 is 15 amino acids. Germline values: CDR1 SGHTA, CDR2 FQGTGA. Trimming removed 1 base at V and 0 bases at J, with 7 bases between. The CDR3 DNA reads as TGTGCCAGCAGCTTAAGCGTGAGCTCCTACAATGAGCAGTTCTTC. It codes for CASSLSVSSYNEQFF.

The chain combines TRBV19 with TRBJ2-1, with a possible D match to TRBD2 (5 bases). Germline V lookup: CDR1 LNHDA, CDR2 SQIVND (reference sequence). The V end lost 6 bases, the J end lost 9 bases, and 9 bases lay between the germline ends. This CDR3 comprises 11 residues. CDR3 sequence reads: CASSGGVEQFF. The CDR3 DNA reads TGTGCCAGTAGCGGAGGTGTTGAGCAGTTCTTC.

The V gene is TRBV4-1, the J gene TRBJ2-5, with 8 bases identical to TRBD1. The J call may be faulty, since TRBJ2-7 better matches the DNA end. Germline CDR1 MGHRA, CDR2 YSYEKL. The CDR3 has 15 amino acids. The CDR3, as DNA: TGCGCCAGCAGCCAAGAACCAGGGGGCGGGTACGAGCAGTACTTC. As protein: CASSQEPGGGYEQYF.

The DNA for the CDR3 is TGTGCCAGCAGCCAAGGGGTCCCTCCTGGTCCGGGGGGCGGCACCTTC. It is translated as CASSQGVPPGPGGGTF. The V and J genes are TRBV14 and TRBJ1-2; weak D call: TRBD1 (6 bases). With 1 base removed from V and 13 bases from J, the gap between germline ends came to 25 bases. Per germline, CDR1 SGHDN and CDR2 FVKESK. CDR3 length equals 16 residues. The whole variable domain, filled in from reference TRBV14 and TRBJ1-2, reads EAGVTQFPSHSVIEKGQTVTLRCDPISGHDNLYWYRRVMGKEIKFLLHFVKESKQDESGMPNNRFLAERTGGTYSTLKVQPAELEDSGVYFCASSQGVPPGPGGGTFGSGTRLTVV.

The rearrangement links TRBV2 to TRBJ1-1; tentatively, D is TRBD1 (5 bases). The CDR3 runs 13 residues. Deletions cut 3 bases from V and 6 bases from J, with 11 bases between. Germline CDR1 reads SNHLY; CDR2 reads FYNNEI. DNA of the CDR3: TGTGCCAGCAGTGACGGGACTGGACCTGAAGCTTTCTTT. Encoded protein: CASSDGTGPEAFF.

The rearrangement uses TRBV19 and TRBJ2-1; the D gene is possibly TRBD1 (6 bases). There are 12 residues in the CDR3. Deletions cut 6 bases from V and 6 bases from J, with 9 bases between. Germline V CDR1 and CDR2: LNHDA, SQIVND (reference sequence). CDR3 bases: TGTGCCAGTAGACAGGGAATCAATGAGCAGTTCTTC. This codes for CASRQGINEQFF.

The table lists this clone with a count of one. The genes are TRBV9 and TRBJ2-7; 9 bases match TRBD1. The CDR3 runs to 14 residues. Germline V gives CDR1 SGDLS, CDR2 YYNGEE. V lost 3 bases to trimming and J lost 3 bases; unmatched junction nucleotides: 4. The chain's CDR3 is CASSASGQGYEQYF. The CDR3 nucleotides are TGTGCCAGCAGCGCTTCGGGACAGGGCTACGAGCAGTACTTC.

The chain carries TRBV9 and TRBJ1-3; 9 bases line up with TRBD1. Germline V lookup: CDR1 SGDLS, CDR2 YYNGEE. Trimming removed 3 bases from V and 0 bases from J; junction bases left unmatched: 10. CDR3 length: 18 residues. The CDR3 loop is CASSAPGQGSISGNTIYF. CDR3 in DNA: TGTGCCAGCAGCGCACCGGGACAGGGCTCAATCTCTGGAAACACCATATATTTT.

V is TRBV19 and J is TRBJ1-1, with D possibly TRBD1 on 5 matching bases. From germline, CDR1 is LNHDA and CDR2 SQIVND (reference sequence). The CDR3 length is 13 residues. Trimming pared 8 bases from V and 5 bases from J, leaving 15 bases between. DNA of the CDR3: TGTGCCAGTGCGTTCTCAGGGATAACTGAAGCTTTCTTT. It specifies CASAFSGITEAFF.

This clone was counted once. One end of the junction is discordant with germline, which a read error may explain. This chain uses TRBV28 with TRBJ1-5; D remains unclear. This CDR3 region has 14 residues. Germline loops: CDR1 MDHEN, CDR2 SYDVKM. The CDR3 here is CASSFASSYQPQHF. The CDR3, as DNA: TGTGCCAGCAGTTTCGCCAGTAGCTATCAGCCCCAGCATTTT.

The chain uses TRBV7-9 and TRBJ2-5, with D maybe TRBD1 (6 bases). From germline, CDR1 is SEHNR and CDR2 FQNEAQ (reference sequence). Deletions cut 1 base from V and 5 bases from J, with 14 bases between. The CDR3 spans 15 residues. This chain's CDR3 is CASSLESGAEETQYF. The CDR3 DNA follows: TGTGCCAGCAGCTTAGAGTCAGGGGCGGAGGAGACCCAGTACTTC.

V is TRBV4-1 and J is TRBJ2-2, with a weak D call TRBD2 (5 bases). With 3 bases removed from V and 7 bases from J, the gap between germline ends came to 9 bases. Germline CDR1 is MGHRA and CDR2 is YSYEKL. There are 13 residues in the CDR3. The CDR3 loop is CASSQEDGGELFF. The CDR3 bases are TGCGCCAGCAGCCAGGAGGACGGCGGGGAGCTGTTTTTT.

The chain's CDR3 is CASSSPESDPFF. The CDR3, as DNA: TGTGCCAGCAGTTCACCGGAGTCGGATCCTTTCTTT. This rearrangement joins TRBV27 to TRBJ1-1, with no clear D. This CDR3 comprises 12 residues. The V end was cut by 4 bases, the J end by 12 bases, with 15 bases between. The V gene's germline CDR1 is MNHEY and CDR2 SMNVEV (reference sequence).

The chain combines TRBV2 with TRBJ1-1; D gene uncertain. Trimming removed 7 bases from V and 5 bases from J, with 11 bases in between. CDR1 is SNHLY and CDR2 is FYNNEI in the germline V gene. This CDR3 comprises 12 residues. CDR3 residues: CASNLGRTEAFF. The CDR3 bases are TGTGCCAGCAATCTGGGGAGAACTGAAGCTTTCTTT.

The genes are TRBV7-8 and TRBJ2-7, with TRBD1 identical over 7 bases. Germline CDR1 reads SGHVS; CDR2 reads FQNEAQ. The CDR3 sequence is 16 residues long. The V and J ends lost 5 bases and 5 bases, in that order; junction bases with no gene match: 15. CDR3 sequence: CASSPEIRQGSNEQYF. CDR3 DNA sequence: TGTGCCAGCAGCCCAGAAATTAGACAGGGTTCCAACGAGCAGTACTTC.

V gene TRBV14 combines with J gene TRBJ2-7, with a weak D call TRBD2 (6 bases). V dropped 0 bases and J dropped 6 bases, with 15 bases sitting between them. The germline CDR1 and CDR2 sequences are SGHDN and FVKESK. This CDR3 has 15 residues. The CDR3, as DNA: TGTGCCAGCAGCCAAGACGGAGGGTTCGGATCCGAGCAGTACTTC. Protein sequence: CASSQDGGFGSEQYF. The variable domain in full, with the rest retrieved from reference TRBV14 and TRBJ2-7, is EAGVTQFPSHSVIEKGQTVTLRCDPISGHDNLYWYRRVMGKEIKFLLHFVKESKQDESGMPNNRFLAERTGGTYSTLKVQPAELEDSGVYFCASSQDGGFGSEQYFGPGTRLTVT.

This chain uses TRBV4-3 with TRBJ2-1, with D maybe TRBD2 (6 bases). This CDR3 spans 18 amino acids. Germline V gene sequence: CDR1 LGHNA, CDR2 YSLEER. The V and J ends lost 1 base and 3 bases respectively, with 19 bases between them. The CDR3 sequence: CASSQGSRMGGGYNEQFF. The CDR3 nucleotides are TGCGCCAGCAGCCAAGGGAGCCGTATGGGGGGTGGCTACAATGAGCAGTTCTTC.

V usage is TRBV7-9 and J usage is TRBJ2-5, with D possibly matching TRBD2 (5 bases). V lost 4 bases to trimming and J lost 1 base, with 19 bases between them. Per germline, CDR1 SEHNR and CDR2 FQNEAQ (reference sequence). The CDR3 contains 17 residues. The CDR3 is CASSSSGRGDLQETQYF. CDR3 DNA: TGTGCCAGCAGCTCCTCGGGCCGGGGAGACCTCCAAGAGACCCAGTACTTC.

This rearrangement joins TRBV4-2 to TRBJ2-1; 10 bases map to TRBD2. V gave up 5 bases and J gave up 3 bases; unmatched junction bases: 4. Germline V gene sequence: CDR1 LGHNA, CDR2 YNFKEQ. The CDR3 runs 15 residues. The CDR3 region is CASSDGLAVYNEQFF. In DNA, the CDR3 is TGTGCCAGCAGCGACGGACTAGCGGTCTACAATGAGCAGTTCTTC.